One TCR beta chain is described in this entry. It lacks a known antigen. Compared with germline, one end of the junction differs, possibly owing to a read error. The data are from a study of T-cell reconstitution after alpha-beta-depleted transplantation in children listed by TCRdb under 2016. Looking at the study overall: Using TCR repertoire profiling, the study quantitatively followed how T-cell immune reconstitution unfolded in children after TCRalphabeta/CD19-depleted allogeneic hematopoietic cell transplantation.

To prepare the library, PCR was applied. These reads were obtained on an Illumina HiSeq 2500. Molecular barcoding was employed in the preparation of TCR libraries, with unique molecular identifiers being used to normalize TCRbeta repertoire quantification. The public reads were quality trimmed at Q25 with fastp and then assembled into clones with MiXCR by TCRdb, keeping productive beta chains. For every CDR3 protein sequence, its rows merge into one entry that carries the most common genes and DNA. The sample data list 200,000 to 250,000 distinct CDR3 sequences, and approximately 9.7% of these were observed just once. Approximately 5.4% of the sample comes from the top ten. Sequences DFQATT (CDR1) and SNEGSKA (CDR2) are obtained from the germline V gene (reference sequence). The CDR3 spans 19 residues, from the cysteine through the phenylalanine. Of the read, only the CDR3 DNA is kept; its 57 bases are in frame from base 1.

The rearrangement combines TRBV20-1 with TRBJ2-3; 10 middle bases align to TRBD2. The receptor was derived from a human donor who donated a stem cell graft to a child with SCID. Material: PBMCs from the stem cell graft donor, obtained from the stem cell graft. The nucleotide sequence reads TGCAGAGCTAGAGGCGTAGCGGGGGGACGTCGGACTAGCACAGATACGGAGTATTTT. The translation is CRARGVAGGRRTSTDTEYF.